This T cell receptor beta chain was captured by sequencing in a study of T-cell reconstitution after alpha-beta-depleted transplantation in children. Study-wide results and caveats: Some patients showed high day-60 TCRbeta diversity, which derived from surviving recipient T cells and thymic progenitors. Newly produced T cells mostly accounted for T-cell counts and diversity one year post-transplant. Several hundred expanded graft clones reportedly gave rise to the alpha-beta T cells present about two months after transplant.

CDR1 is MNHEY, CDR2 SVGEGT, per germline. The CDR3 is made up of 14 amino acids. The V end lost 2 bases, the J end lost 3 bases, and 7 bases lay between the germline ends. As to this clonotype: The antigen is not known.

Using unique molecular identifiers, the investigators prepared the TCRbeta library. TCRdb passed the PCR reads through MiXCR, listing each CDR3 protein once. Here the sample spans hundreds of thousands of distinct CDR3 sequences, 10% to 15% being singletons. The source was PBMCs, mostly from graft donor cells, collected 360 days after TCRalphabeta/CD19-depleted stem cell transplant. The sequence was collected from a male patient aged 10 to 17 who had a stem cell transplant for acute myeloid leukemia, so the T cells may come from the graft donor. This chain connects TRBV6-2 or TRBV6-3 to TRBJ2-2, with D perhaps matching TRBD2 (6 bases). Here the CDR3 reads CASSYGTYTGELFF. The DNA for the CDR3 is TGTGCCAGCAGTTACGGGACTTACACCGGGGAGCTGTTTTTT.